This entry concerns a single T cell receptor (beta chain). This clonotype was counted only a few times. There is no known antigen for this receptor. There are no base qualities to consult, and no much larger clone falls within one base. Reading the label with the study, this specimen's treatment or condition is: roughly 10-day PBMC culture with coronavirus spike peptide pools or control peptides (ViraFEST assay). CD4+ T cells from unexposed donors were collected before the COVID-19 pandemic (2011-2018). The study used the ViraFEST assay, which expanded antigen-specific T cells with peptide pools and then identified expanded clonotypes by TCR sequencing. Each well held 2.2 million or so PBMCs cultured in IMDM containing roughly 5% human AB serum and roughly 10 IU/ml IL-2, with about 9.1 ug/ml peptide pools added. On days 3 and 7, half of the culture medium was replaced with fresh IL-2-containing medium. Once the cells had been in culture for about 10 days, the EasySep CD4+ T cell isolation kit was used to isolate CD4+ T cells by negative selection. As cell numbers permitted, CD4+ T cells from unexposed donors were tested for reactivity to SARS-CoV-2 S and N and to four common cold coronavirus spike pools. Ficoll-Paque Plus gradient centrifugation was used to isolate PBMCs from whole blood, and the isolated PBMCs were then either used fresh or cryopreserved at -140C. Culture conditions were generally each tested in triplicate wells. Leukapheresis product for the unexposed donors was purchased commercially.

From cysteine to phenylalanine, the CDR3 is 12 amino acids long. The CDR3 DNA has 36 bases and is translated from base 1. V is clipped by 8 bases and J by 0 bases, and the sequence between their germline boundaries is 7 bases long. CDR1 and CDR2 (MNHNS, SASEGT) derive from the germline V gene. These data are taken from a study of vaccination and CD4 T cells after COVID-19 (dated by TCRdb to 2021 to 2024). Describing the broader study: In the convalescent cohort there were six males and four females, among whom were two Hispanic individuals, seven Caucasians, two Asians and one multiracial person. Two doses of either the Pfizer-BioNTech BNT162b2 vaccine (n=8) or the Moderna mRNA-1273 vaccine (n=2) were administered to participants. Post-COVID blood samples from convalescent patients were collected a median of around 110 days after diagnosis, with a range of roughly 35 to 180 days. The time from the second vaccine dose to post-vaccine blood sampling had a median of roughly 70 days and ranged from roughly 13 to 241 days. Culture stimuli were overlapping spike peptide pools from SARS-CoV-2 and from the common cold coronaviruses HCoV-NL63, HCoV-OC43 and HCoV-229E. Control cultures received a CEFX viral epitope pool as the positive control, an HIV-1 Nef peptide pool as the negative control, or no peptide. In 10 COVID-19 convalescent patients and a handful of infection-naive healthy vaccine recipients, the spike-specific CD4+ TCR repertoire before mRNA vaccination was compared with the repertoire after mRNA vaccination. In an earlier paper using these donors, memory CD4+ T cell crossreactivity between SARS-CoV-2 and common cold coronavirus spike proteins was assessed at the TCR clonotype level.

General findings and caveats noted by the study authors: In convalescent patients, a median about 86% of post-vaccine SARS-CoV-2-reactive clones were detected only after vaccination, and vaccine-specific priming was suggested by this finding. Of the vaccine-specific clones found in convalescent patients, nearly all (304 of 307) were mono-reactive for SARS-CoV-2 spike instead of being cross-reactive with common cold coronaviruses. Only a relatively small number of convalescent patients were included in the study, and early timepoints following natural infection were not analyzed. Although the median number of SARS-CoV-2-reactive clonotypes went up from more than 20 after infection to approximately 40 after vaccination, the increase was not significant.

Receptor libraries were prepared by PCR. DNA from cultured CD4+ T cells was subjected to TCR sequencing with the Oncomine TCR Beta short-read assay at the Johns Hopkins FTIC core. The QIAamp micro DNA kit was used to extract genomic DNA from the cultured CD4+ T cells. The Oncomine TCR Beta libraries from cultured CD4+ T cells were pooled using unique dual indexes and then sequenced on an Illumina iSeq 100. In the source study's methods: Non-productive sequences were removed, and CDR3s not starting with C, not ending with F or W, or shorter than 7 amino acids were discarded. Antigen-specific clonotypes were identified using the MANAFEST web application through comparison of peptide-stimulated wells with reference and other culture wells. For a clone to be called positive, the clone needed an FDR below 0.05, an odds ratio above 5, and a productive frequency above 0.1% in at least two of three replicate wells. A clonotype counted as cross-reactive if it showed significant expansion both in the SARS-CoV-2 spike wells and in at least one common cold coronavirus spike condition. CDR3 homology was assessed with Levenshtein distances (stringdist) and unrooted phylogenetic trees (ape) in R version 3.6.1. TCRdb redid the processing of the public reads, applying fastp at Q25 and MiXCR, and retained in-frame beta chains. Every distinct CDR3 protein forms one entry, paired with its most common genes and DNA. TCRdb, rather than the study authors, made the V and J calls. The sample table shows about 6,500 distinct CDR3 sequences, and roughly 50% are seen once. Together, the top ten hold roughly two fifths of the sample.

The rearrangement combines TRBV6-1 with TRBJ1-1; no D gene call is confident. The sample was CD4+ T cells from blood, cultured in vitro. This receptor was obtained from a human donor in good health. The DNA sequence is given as TGTGCCAGCTCGAGATTGAACACTGAAGCTTTCTTT. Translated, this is CASSRLNTEAFF.